The entry that follows covers one T cell receptor beta chain sequence. This sample is part of a study of monozygotic twins with inflammatory bowel disease. UMIs were attached via template switching, each with a 6-nucleotide sample barcode. TCRdb re-called the 5' RACE reads and catalogs CDR3 proteins one per entry, DNA excluded. This sample's table has some 160,000 distinct CDR3 sequences. Germline V CDR1 and CDR2: MNHNY, SVGAGI (reference sequence). The CDR3 covers 13 residues. This chain links TRBV6-6 with TRBJ2-2; the D gene TCRdb calls, TRBD2, cannot be checked with no DNA. The source of this sequence is a human donor with ulcerative colitis or Crohn's disease, or a healthy co-twin of an affected twin (not recorded which). The material sequenced was blood. CDR3 amino acids: CAAGGSSPGELFF.